Given below is one T cell receptor beta chain in context. The germline CDR1 and CDR2 sequences are SGHVS and FQNEAQ. V was clipped by 1 base and J by 5 bases; unmatched bases: 7. The CDR3 has 15 residues. Profiled with immunoSEQ multiplex PCR; TCRdb holds only in-frame clones, not every one. The profile shows around 110,000 clones, 91% of them singletons. This entry is derived from a study of T cell changes during pregnancy in multiple sclerosis. The clonotype originates from a female donor with multiple sclerosis, enrolled in a pregnancy study. This chain uses TRBV7-8 with TRBJ1-2; TRBD1 matches 7 bases. This sample comprised peripheral blood, obtained before pregnancy. The CDR3 here is CASSLEGGDLYGYTF. Here the CDR3 DNA reads TGTGCCAGCAGCTTAGAAGGGGGCGATTTGTATGGCTACACCTTC.